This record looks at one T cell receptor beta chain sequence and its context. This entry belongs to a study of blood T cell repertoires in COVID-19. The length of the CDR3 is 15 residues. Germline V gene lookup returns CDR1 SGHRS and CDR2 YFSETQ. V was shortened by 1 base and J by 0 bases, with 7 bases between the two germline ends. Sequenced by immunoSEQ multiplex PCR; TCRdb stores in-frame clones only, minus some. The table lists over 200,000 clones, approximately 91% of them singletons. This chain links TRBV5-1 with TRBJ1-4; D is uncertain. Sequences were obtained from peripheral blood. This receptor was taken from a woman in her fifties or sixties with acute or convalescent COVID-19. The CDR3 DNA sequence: TGCGCCAGCAGCTTGTCGAGCGCAACTAATGAAAAACTGTTTTTT. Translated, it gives CASSLSSATNEKLFF. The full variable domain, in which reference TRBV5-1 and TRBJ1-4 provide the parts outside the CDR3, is KAGVTQTPRYLIKTRGQQVTLSCSPISGHRSVSWYQQTPGQGLQFLFEYFSETQRNKGNFPGRFSGRQFSNSRSEMNVSTLELGDSALYLCASSLSSATNEKLFFGSGTQLSVL.